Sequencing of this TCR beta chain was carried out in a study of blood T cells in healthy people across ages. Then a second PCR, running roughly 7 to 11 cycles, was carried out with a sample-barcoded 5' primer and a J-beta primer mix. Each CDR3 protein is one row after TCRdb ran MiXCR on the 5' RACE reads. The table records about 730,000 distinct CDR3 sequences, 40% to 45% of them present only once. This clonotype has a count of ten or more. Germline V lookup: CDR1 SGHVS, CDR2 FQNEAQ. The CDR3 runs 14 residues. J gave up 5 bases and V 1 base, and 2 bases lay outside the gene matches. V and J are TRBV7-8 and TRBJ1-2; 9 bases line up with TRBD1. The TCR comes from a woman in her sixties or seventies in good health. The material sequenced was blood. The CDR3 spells CASSLEQGAYGYTF. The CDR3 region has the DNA TGTGCCAGCAGCTTAGAACAGGGGGCTTATGGCTACACCTTC.